The clone carrying this TCR beta chain appeared a few times. The antigen remains undetermined. Genes and germline come from the mouse. The read stops 4 residues short of the end of the CDR3; the missing end is completed from the germline J gene. This sample also contains other DNA sequences that code for the same CDR3. This record belongs to a study of CD8+ T cells in alopecia areata. Study-wide background: The graft donors were approximately 6-13-month-old C3H/HeJ mice with spontaneous alopecia, and their skin went to roughly 6-10-week-old female C3H/HeJ mice. Study results and limitations: In patients, TCRs were shared less clearly than in mice, and HLA may possibly be involved. Compared with normal scalp, lesional scalp had higher clonality and more expanded CD8+ clones. Resident alphabeta T cells of normal skin are also sequenced in scalp samples.

The CDR3 extends over 15 amino acids. Per the germline V gene, CDR1 is NSHNY and CDR2 is SYGAGN. With V trimmed by 0 bases and J by 1 base, 0 bases remained unmatched. After pooling, cutaneous lymph node cells were sorted with CD4, CD8alpha, NKG2D, NKG2ACE and other markers. Extraction of RNA preceded its reverse transcription into cDNA, which served as the sequencing template. Profiled with immunoSEQ multiplex PCR; TCRdb holds only in-frame clones, not every one. Recorded here are 290,000 or so clones, none singletons. This clonotype originated in a C3H/HeJ mouse with alopecia areata. The strain bears MHC haplotype H2-k. The chain employs TRBV13-1 and TRBJ2-2; 7 nucleotides line up with TRBD2. Sequencing used CD4+ T cells sorted from a lymph node. CDR3 sequence: CASSDGGGNTGQLYF. CDR3 DNA, as far as it was read: TGTGCCAGCAGTGATGGGGGGGGAAACACCGGG.